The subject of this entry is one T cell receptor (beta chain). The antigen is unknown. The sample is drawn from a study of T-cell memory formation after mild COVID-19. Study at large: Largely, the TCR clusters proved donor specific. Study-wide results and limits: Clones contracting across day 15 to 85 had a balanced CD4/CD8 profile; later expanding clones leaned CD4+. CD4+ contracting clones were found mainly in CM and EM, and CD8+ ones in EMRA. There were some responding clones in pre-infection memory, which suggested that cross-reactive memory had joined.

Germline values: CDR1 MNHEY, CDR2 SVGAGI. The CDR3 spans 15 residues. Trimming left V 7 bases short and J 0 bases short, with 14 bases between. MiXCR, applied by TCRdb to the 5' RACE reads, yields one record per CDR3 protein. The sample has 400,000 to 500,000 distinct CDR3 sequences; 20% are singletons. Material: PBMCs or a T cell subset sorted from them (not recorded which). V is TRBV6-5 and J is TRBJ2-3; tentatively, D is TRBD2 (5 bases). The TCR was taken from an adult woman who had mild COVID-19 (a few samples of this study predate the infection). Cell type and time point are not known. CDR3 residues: CASTLGGQSTDTQYF. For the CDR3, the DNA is TGTGCCAGCACCTTAGGAGGCCAGAGCACAGATACGCAGTATTTT.